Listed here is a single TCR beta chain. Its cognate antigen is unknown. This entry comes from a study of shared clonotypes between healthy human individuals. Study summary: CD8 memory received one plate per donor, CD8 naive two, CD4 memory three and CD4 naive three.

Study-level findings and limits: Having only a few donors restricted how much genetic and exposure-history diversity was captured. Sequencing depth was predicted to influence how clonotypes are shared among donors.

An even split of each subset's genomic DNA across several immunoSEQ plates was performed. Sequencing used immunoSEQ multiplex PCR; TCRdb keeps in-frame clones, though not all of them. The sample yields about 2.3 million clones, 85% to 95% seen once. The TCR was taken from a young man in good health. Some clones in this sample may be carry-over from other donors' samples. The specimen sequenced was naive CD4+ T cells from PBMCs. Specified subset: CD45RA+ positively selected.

CDR3 amino acids: CASSARGAPTDTQYF. In DNA, the CDR3 is TGCGCCAGCAGCGCACGGGGTGCGCCCACAGATACGCAGTATTTT. The J gene is TRBJ2-3, the V gene TRBV5-1; D is perhaps TRBD2 (5 bases). The CDR3 totals 15 residues. Germline CDR1 and CDR2: SGHRS and YFSETQ. Trimming took 4 bases from V and 2 from J, leaving 14 bases between them.